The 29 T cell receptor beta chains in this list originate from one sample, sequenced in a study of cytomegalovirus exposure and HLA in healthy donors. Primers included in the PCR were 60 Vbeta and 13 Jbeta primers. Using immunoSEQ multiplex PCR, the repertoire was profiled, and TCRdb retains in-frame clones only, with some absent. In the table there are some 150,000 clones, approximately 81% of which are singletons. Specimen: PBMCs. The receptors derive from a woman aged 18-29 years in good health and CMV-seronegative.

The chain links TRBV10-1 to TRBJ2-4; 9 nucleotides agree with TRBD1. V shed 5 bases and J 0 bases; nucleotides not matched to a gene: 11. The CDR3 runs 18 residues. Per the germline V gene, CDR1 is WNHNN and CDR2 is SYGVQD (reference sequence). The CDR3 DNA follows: TGCGCCAGCAGTCGCCCCGGGACAGGGATGTTAGCCAAAAACATTCAGTACTTC. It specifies CASSRPGTGMLAKNIQYF.

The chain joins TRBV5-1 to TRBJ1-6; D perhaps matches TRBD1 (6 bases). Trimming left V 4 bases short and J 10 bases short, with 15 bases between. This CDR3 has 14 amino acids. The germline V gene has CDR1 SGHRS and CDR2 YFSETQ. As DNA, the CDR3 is TGCGCCAGCAGCGAAGGACAGCGAGGGTCACCCCTCCACTTT. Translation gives CASSEGQRGSPLHF.

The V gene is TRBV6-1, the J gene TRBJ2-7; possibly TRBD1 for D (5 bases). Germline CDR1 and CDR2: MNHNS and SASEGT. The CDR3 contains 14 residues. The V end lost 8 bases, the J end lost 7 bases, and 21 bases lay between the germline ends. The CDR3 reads CASGANLVPGEQYF. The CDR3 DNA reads TGTGCCAGCGGGGCTAATCTCGTCCCAGGGGAGCAGTACTTC.

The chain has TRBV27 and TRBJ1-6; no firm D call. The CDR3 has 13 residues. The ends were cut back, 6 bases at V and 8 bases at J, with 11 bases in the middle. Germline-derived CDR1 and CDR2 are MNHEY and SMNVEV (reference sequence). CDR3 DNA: TGTGCCAGCAGCCGCATGGGCGATTCACCCCTCCACTTT. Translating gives CASSRMGDSPLHF.

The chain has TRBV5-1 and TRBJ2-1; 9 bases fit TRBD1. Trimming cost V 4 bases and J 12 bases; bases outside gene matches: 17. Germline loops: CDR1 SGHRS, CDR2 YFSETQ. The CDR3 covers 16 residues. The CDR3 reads CASSPPGQGGSKVQFF. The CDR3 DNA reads TGCGCCAGCAGCCCGCCGGGACAGGGTGGATCAAAGGTGCAGTTCTTC.

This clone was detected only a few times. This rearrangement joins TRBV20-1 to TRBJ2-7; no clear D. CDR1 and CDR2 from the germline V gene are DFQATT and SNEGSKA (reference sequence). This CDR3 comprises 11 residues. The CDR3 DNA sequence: TGCAGCGCGCGTTTGGGTTCTAGGCAGTACTTC. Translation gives CSARLGSRQYF.

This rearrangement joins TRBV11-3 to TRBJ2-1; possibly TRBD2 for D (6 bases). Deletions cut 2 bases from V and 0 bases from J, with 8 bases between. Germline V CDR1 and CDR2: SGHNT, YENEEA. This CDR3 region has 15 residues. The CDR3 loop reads CASSLSSASYNEQFF. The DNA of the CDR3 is TGTGCCAGCAGCTTATCTAGCGCCTCCTACAATGAGCAGTTCTTC.

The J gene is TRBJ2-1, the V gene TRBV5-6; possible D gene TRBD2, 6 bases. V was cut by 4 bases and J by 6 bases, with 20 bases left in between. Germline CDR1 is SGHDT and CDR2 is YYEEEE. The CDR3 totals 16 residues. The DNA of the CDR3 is TGTGCCAGCAGCCTGGACATGGCGGGGAAGGGCAATGAGCAGTTCTTC. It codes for CASSLDMAGKGNEQFF.

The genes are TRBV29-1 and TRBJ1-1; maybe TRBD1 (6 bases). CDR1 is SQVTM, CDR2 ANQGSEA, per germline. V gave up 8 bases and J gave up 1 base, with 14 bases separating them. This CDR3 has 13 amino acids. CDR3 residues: CSTRTAPNTEAFF. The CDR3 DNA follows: TGCAGCACCCGGACAGCGCCGAACACTGAAGCTTTCTTT.

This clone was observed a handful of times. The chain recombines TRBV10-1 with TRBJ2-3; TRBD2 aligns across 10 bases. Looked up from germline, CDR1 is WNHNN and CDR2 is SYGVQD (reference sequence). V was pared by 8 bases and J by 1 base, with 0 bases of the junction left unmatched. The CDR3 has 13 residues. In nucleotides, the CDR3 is TGCGCCAGCGGGACTAGCGGCACAGATACGCAGTATTTT. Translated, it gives CASGTSGTDTQYF.

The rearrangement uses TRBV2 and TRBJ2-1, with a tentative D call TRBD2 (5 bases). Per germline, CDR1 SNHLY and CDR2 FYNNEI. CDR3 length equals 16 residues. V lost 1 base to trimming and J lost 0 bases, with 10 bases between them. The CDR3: CASSEEAASSYNEQFF. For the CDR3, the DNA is TGTGCCAGCAGTGAAGAAGCGGCTAGCTCCTACAATGAGCAGTTCTTC.

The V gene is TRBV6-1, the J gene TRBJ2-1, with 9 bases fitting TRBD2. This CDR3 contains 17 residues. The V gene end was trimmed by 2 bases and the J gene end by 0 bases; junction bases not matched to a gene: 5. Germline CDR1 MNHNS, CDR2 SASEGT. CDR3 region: CASSEFPSGTSYNEQFF. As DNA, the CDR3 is TGTGCCAGCAGTGAATTTCCTAGCGGGACCTCCTACAATGAGCAGTTCTTC.

CDR3 nucleotides: TGTGCCAGCGGTACTCGTAGGGGGCGGAGGGGGTCCAATCAGCCCCAGCATTTT. Translation gives CASGTRRGRRGSNQPQHF. The chain joins TRBV2 to TRBJ1-5, with TRBD1 matching 7 bases. With 8 bases clipped from V and 3 bases from J, the junction kept 19 bases outside the gene matches. Looked up from germline, CDR1 is SNHLY and CDR2 is FYNNEI. The CDR3 runs to 18 residues.

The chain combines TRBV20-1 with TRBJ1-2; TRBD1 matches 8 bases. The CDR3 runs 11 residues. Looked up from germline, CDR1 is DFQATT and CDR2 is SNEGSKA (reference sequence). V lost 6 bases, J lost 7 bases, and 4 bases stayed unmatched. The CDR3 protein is CSAGQGSGYTF. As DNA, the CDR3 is TGCAGTGCAGGACAGGGCAGTGGCTACACCTTC.

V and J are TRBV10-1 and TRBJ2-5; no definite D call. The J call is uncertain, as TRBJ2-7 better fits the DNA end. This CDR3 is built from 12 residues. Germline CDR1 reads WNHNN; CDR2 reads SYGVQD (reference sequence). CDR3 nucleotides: TGCGCCAGCAGTCCCCTCTGGGGCGAGCAGTACTTC. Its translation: CASSPLWGEQYF.

The CDR3 protein is CASSFSSGAAFF. In DNA form, the CDR3 reads TGTGCCAGCAGCTTTTCTTCAGGGGCAGCTTTCTTT. The J gene is TRBJ1-1, the V gene TRBV11-2; D perhaps matches TRBD1 (6 bases). V was clipped by 3 bases and J by 10 bases, with 12 bases between them. The CDR3 length is 12 residues. Germline V lookup: CDR1 SGHAT, CDR2 FQNNGV.

The CDR3 loop reads CASSPQAGAGTAETQYF. As DNA, the CDR3 is TGTGCCAGCAGTCCCCAGGCTGGAGCGGGAACTGCAGAGACCCAGTACTTC. V is TRBV2 and J is TRBJ2-5; 7 bases match TRBD2. Germline CDR1 SNHLY, CDR2 FYNNEI. This CDR3 has 17 residues. The junction had 16 bases not matched to a gene; V was cut back by 5 bases and J by 4 bases.

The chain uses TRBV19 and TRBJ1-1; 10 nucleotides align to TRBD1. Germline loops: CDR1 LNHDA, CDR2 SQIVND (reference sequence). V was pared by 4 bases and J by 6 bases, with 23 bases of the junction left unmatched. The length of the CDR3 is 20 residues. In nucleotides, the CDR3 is TGTGCCAGTAGTAGCCCCTCTCCGGGACAGGGGAGGAGGGACGACCCTGAAGCTTTCTTT. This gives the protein CASSSPSPGQGRRDDPEAFF.

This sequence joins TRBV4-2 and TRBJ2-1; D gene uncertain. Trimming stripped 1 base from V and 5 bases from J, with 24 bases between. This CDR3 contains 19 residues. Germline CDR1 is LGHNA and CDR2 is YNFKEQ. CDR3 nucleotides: TGTGCCAGCAGCCAAGGGCCCCAAAATATGCAGAGGAAACACAATGAGCAGTTCTTC. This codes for CASSQGPQNMQRKHNEQFF.

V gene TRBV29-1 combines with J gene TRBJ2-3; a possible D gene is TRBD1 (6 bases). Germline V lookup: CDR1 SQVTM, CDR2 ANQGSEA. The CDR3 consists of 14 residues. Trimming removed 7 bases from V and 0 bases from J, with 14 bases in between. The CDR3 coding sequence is TGCAGCGCGCGAGACAGGTATAGCACAGATACGCAGTATTTT. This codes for CSARDRYSTDTQYF.

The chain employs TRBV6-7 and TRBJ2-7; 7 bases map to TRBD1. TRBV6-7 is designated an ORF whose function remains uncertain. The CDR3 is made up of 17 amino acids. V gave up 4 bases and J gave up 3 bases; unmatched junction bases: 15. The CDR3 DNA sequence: TGTGCCAGCAGTTCCCCACTCGACAGGGAACCTTACTACGAGCAGTACTTC. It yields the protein CASSSPLDREPYYEQYF.

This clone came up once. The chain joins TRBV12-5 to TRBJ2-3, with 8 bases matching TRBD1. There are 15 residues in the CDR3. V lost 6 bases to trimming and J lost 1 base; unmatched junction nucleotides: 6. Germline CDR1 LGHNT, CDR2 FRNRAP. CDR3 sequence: CASGTGVVGTDTQYF. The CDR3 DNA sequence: TGTGCTAGTGGGACAGGGGTAGTAGGCACAGATACGCAGTATTTT.

In DNA form, the CDR3 reads TGTGCCAGTAGTCCCTGGCTAGCGGGAGGGCCGAGGTTCGACGAGCAGTACTTC. The encoded protein is CASSPWLAGGPRFDEQYF. The chain carries TRBV19 and TRBJ2-7; TRBD2 agrees at 12 bases. The V segment lost 5 bases and the J segment 5 bases; nucleotides outside the gene matches: 16. This CDR3 is 18 amino acids long. Germline V gene lookup returns CDR1 LNHDA and CDR2 SQIVND (reference sequence).

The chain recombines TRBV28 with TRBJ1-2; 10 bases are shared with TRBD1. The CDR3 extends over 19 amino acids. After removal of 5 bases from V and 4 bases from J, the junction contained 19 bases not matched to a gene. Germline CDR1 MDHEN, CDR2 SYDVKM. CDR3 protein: CASSLWGQGIKSKGYGYTF. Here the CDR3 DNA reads TGTGCCAGCAGTCTGTGGGGACAGGGGATAAAAAGCAAGGGCTATGGCTACACCTTC.

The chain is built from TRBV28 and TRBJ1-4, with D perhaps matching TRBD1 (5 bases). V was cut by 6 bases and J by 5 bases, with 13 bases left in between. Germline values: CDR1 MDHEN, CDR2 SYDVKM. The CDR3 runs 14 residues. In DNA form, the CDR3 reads TGTGCCAGCAGCCGGGGAGGGGTGAATGAAAAACTGTTTTTT. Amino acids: CASSRGGVNEKLFF. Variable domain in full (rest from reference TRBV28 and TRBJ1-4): DVKVTQSSRYLVKRTGEKVFLECVQDMDHENMFWYRQDPGLGLRLIYFSYDVKMKEKGDIPEGYSVSREKKERFSLILESASTNQTSMYLCASSRGGVNEKLFFGSGTQLSVL.

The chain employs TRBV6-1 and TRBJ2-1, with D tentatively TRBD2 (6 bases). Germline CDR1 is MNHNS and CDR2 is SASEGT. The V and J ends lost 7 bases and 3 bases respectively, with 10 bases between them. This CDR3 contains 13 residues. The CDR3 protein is CASTQDYYNEQFF. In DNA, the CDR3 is TGTGCCAGCACTCAGGACTACTACAATGAGCAGTTCTTC.

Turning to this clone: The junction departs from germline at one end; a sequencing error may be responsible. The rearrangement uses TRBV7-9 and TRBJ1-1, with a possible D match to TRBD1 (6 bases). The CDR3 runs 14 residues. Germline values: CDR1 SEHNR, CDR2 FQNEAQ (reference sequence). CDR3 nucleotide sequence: TGTTCCAGCAGCTTAGGGAAAGGGGGCACTGAAGCTTTCTTT. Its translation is CSSSLGKGGTEAFF.

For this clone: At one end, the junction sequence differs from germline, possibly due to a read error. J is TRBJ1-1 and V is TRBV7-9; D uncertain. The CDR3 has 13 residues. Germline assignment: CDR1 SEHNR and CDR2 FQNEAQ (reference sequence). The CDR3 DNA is TGTTCCAGCAGCTTTGCAGGTAACACTGAAGCTTTCTTT. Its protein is CSSSFAGNTEAFF. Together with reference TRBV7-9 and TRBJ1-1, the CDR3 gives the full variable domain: DTGVSQNPRHKITKRGQNVTFRCDPISEHNRLYWYRQTLGQGPEFLTYFQNEAQLEKSRLLSDRFSAERPKGSFSTLEIQRTEQGDSAMYLCSSSFAGNTEAFFGQGTRLTVV.

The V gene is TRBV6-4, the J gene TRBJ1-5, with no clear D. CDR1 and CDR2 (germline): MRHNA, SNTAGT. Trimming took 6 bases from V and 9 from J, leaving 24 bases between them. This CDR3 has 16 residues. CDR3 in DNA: TGTGCCAGCAGGGCGTACATGGGAGATCGTTGTCGGCCCCAGCATTTT. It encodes CASRAYMGDRCRPQHF.